The 31 T cell receptor beta chains below come from one sample, sequenced in a study of blood T cell repertoires in COVID-19. Clones were sequenced by immunoSEQ multiplex PCR, and TCRdb holds only the in-frame ones, with some missing. Of tens of thousands of clones in the sample, about 86% were seen once. The sample comprised peripheral blood. Receptors were obtained from a woman aged 55-69 years with acute or convalescent COVID-19.

V is TRBV2 and J is TRBJ1-5; 8 bases map to TRBD1. This CDR3 has 16 residues. Germline-derived CDR1 and CDR2 are SNHLY and FYNNEI. The junction had 9 bases not matched to a gene; V was cut back by 6 bases and J by 2 bases. The CDR3 region is CASRGDRSPGNQPQHF. CDR3 DNA sequence: TGTGCCAGCAGGGGGGACAGGAGCCCAGGCAATCAGCCCCAGCATTTT.

The chain has TRBV7-9 and TRBJ1-2; 7 nucleotides align to TRBD1. CDR3 length equals 15 residues. CDR1 and CDR2 from the germline V gene are SEHNR and FQNEAQ (reference sequence). V dropped 1 base and J dropped 3; count of bases not matched to a gene: 5. The CDR3 protein is CASSLVAGGYYGYTF. CDR3 DNA sequence: TGTGCCAGCAGCTTAGTGGCAGGGGGTTACTATGGCTACACCTTC.

J is TRBJ2-4 and V is TRBV6-5, with 9 nucleotides matching TRBD1. V lost 6 bases to trimming and J lost 0 bases; unmatched junction nucleotides: 3. The V gene's germline CDR1 is MNHEY and CDR2 SVGAGI. The CDR3 covers 15 residues. CDR3 amino acids: CASRGQGLAKNIQYF. Here the CDR3 DNA reads TGTGCCAGCAGGGGACAGGGTTTAGCCAAAAACATTCAGTACTTC.

The CDR3: CASSPSWGGRNTEAFF. The CDR3 DNA is TGTGCCAGCAGTCCCTCATGGGGGGGCAGGAACACTGAAGCTTTCTTT. V gene TRBV28 combines with J gene TRBJ1-1, with a tentative D call TRBD1 (6 bases). Germline CDR1 MDHEN, CDR2 SYDVKM. V lost 5 bases, J lost 1 base, and 17 bases lay in between. The CDR3 has 16 amino acids.

V gene TRBV2 combines with J gene TRBJ1-3; the match to TRBD1 covers 9 bases. Germline CDR1 is SNHLY and CDR2 is FYNNEI. This CDR3 has 14 amino acids. The junction had 4 bases not matched to a gene; V was cut back by 6 bases and J by 4 bases. CDR3: CASSRTGVGNTIYF. CDR3 sequence (DNA): TGTGCCAGCAGCCGGACAGGGGTCGGAAACACCATATATTTT.

The rearrangement joins TRBV2 to TRBJ1-6; no definite D call. The CDR3 is 11 amino acids. Germline CDR1 and CDR2: SNHLY and FYNNEI. Trimming cost V 8 bases and J 7 bases, with 6 bases left between them. The CDR3 loop reads CASERNSPLHF. CDR3 nucleotide sequence: TGTGCCAGCGAGCGGAATTCACCCCTCCACTTT.

The chain has TRBV6-5 and TRBJ2-7, with TRBD2 as a possible D gene (7 bases). Trimming took 0 bases from V and 4 from J, leaving 13 bases between them. Germline V CDR1 and CDR2: MNHEY, SVGAGI. CDR3 size: 15 residues. Written as DNA, the CDR3 is TGTGCCAGCAGTTACTCTTGGGGGGGCTCGTACGAGCAGTACTTC. Translating it yields CASSYSWGGSYEQYF.

This clone was seen a handful of times. The rearrangement joins TRBV3-1 (or the pseudogene TRBV3-2) to TRBJ1-6; 8 bases map to TRBD1. The CDR3 covers 16 residues. CDR1 and CDR2 from the germline V gene are LGHDT and YNNKEL (reference sequence). Losses at the gene ends were 7 bases for V and 4 bases for J; bases not matched to a gene: 9. The CDR3 sequence: CASKNRGGWYNSPLHF. Written as DNA, the CDR3 is TGTGCCAGCAAGAACAGGGGGGGATGGTATAATTCACCCCTCCACTTT.

The chain combines TRBV4-1 with TRBJ2-3, with 8 bases lining up with TRBD2. CDR1 and CDR2 (germline): MGHRA, YSYEKL. The junction had 11 bases not matched to a gene; V was cut back by 0 bases and J by 0 bases. The CDR3 spans 19 residues. Here the CDR3 reads CASSQDRDRAGVSTDTQYF. The DNA of the CDR3 is TGCGCCAGCAGCCAAGATAGGGACCGAGCGGGGGTGAGCACAGATACGCAGTATTTT.

The J gene is TRBJ1-1, the V gene TRBV9; 9 bases map to TRBD1. CDR1 SGDLS and CDR2 YYNGEE come from the germline V gene. The CDR3 has 15 amino acids. V trimming: 3 bases; J trimming: 5 bases; junction bases outside the gene matches: 8. This CDR3 reads CASSGNRGLQTEAFF. CDR3 nucleotides: TGTGCCAGCAGCGGAAACAGGGGGCTACAGACTGAAGCTTTCTTT. The complete variable domain, with remaining parts taken from reference TRBV9 and TRBJ1-1, reads DSGVTQTPKHLITATGQRVTLRCSPRSGDLSVYWYQQSLDQGLQFLIQYYNGEERAKGNILERFSAQQFPDLHSELNLSSLELGDSALYFCASSGNRGLQTEAFFGQGTRLTVV.

On this clone: Compared with germline, one end of the junction differs, possibly owing to a read error. The chain links TRBV7-7 to TRBJ2-3; 8 positions agree with TRBD2. This CDR3 is 15 amino acids long. Germline loops: CDR1 SSHAT, CDR2 FNYEAQ (reference sequence). The CDR3 is CASSLTRGGPDTQYF. Here the CDR3 DNA reads TGTGCTAGCAGCTTAACACGGGGGGGCCCAGATACGCAGTATTTT.

This rearrangement joins TRBV19 to TRBJ1-5; TRBD1 matches at 11 bases. The CDR3 loop spans 16 amino acids. Germline V gene sequence: CDR1 LNHDA, CDR2 SQIVND (reference sequence). Germline trimming cut 5 bases from V and 4 bases from J; bases unmatched to any gene: 7. The CDR3 spells CASSARTGGVNQPQHF. The CDR3 DNA reads as TGTGCCAGTAGTGCCCGGACAGGGGGCGTGAATCAGCCCCAGCATTTT.

The J gene is TRBJ2-7, the V gene TRBV7-2, with no clear D. This CDR3 has 14 amino acids. Trimming shortened V by 5 bases and J by 0 bases, and 11 bases separated the two germline ends. Germline CDR1 reads SGHTA; CDR2 reads FQGNSA. CDR3: CASSDPRHSYEQYF. CDR3 nucleotides: TGTGCCAGCAGCGACCCCCGACACTCCTACGAGCAGTACTTC.

The chain uses TRBV2 and TRBJ2-2, with TRBD2 as a possible D gene (6 bases). There are 14 residues in the CDR3. Trimming stripped 3 bases from V and 2 bases from J, with 7 bases between. Germline values: CDR1 SNHLY, CDR2 FYNNEI. DNA for the CDR3: TGTGCCAGCAGTGAGGGACTCAACACCGGGGAGCTGTTTTTT. This gives the protein CASSEGLNTGELFF.

The chain links TRBV10-2 to TRBJ2-7; 8 positions agree with TRBD2. With V trimmed by 3 bases and J by 10 bases, 8 bases remained unmatched. CDR1 is WSHSY and CDR2 is SAAADI in the germline V gene. The CDR3 runs to 13 residues. This CDR3 is CASSEGTSGLQYF. The CDR3 DNA is TGCGCCAGCAGTGAAGGTACTAGCGGCTTACAGTACTTC.

The chain carries TRBV7-9 and TRBJ1-2; D is ambiguous. Trimming took 0 bases from V and 3 from J, leaving 14 bases between them. Germline assignment: CDR1 SEHNR and CDR2 FQNEAQ (reference sequence). The CDR3 sequence is 16 residues long. The CDR3 DNA reads TGTGCCAGCAGCTTAGCGCCCGCAGGAGGTTACTATGGCTACACCTTC. This codes for CASSLAPAGGYYGYTF.

The V gene is TRBV27, the J gene TRBJ1-5, with TRBD1 matching over 7 bases. This CDR3 region has 15 residues. V was pared by 3 bases and J by 2 bases, with 4 bases of the junction left unmatched. CDR1 and CDR2 from the germline V gene are MNHEY and SMNVEV (reference sequence). CDR3 sequence: CASSFRQGGNQPQHF. CDR3 in DNA: TGTGCCAGCAGTTTTCGACAGGGCGGCAATCAGCCCCAGCATTTT.

The V gene is TRBV24-1, the J gene TRBJ2-7, with D possibly TRBD2 on 6 matching bases. Trimming removed 9 bases from V and 2 bases from J, with 16 bases in between. The germline V gene encodes CDR1 KGHDR and CDR2 SFDVKD. This CDR3 has 14 amino acids. This chain's CDR3 is CATAEGGGTYEQYF. The CDR3 DNA sequence: TGTGCCACCGCGGAGGGCGGAGGAACCTACGAGCAGTACTTC.

The chain carries TRBV7-8 and TRBJ2-7, with 9 bases lining up with TRBD1. The V and J ends lost 2 bases and 2 bases, in that order; junction bases with no gene match: 4. Germline V gives CDR1 SGHVS, CDR2 FQNEAQ. The CDR3 is 15 amino acids. The CDR3 DNA reads TGTGCCAGCAGCTTACGGGGGACAGGGACCTACGAGCAGTACTTC. This translates into CASSLRGTGTYEQYF.

This clone has only one observation. The V gene is TRBV7-2, the J gene TRBJ1-2; the match to TRBD1 covers 9 bases. V lost 4 bases, J lost 4 bases, and 7 bases stayed unmatched. CDR1 is SGHTA and CDR2 is FQGNSA in the germline V gene. The CDR3 extends over 15 amino acids. The CDR3 here is CASSSPGQGTYGYTF. CDR3 nucleotide sequence: TGTGCCAGCAGCTCGCCGGGACAGGGTACCTATGGCTACACCTTC.

The rearrangement uses TRBV5-1 and TRBJ2-3, with a weak D call TRBD1 (5 bases). Germline CDR1 SGHRS, CDR2 YFSETQ. Trimming cost V 0 bases and J 0 bases, with 8 bases left between them. The CDR3 consists of 15 residues. CDR3 residues: CASSLGQTSTDTQYF. The CDR3 DNA sequence: TGCGCCAGCAGCTTGGGACAGACTAGCACAGATACGCAGTATTTT.

The table lists this clone with a count of one. This rearrangement joins TRBV5-5 to TRBJ1-5, with 8 bases identical to TRBD1. V lost 2 bases and J lost 2; bases outside the gene matches: 9. The germline gives CDR1 SGHKS, CDR2 YYEKEE (reference sequence). The CDR3 extends over 17 amino acids. The CDR3 loop reads CASSLGQGSYGNQPQHF. The DNA of the CDR3 is TGTGCCAGCAGCTTAGGACAGGGTAGCTATGGCAATCAGCCCCAGCATTTT.

This clone was recorded a few times. V and J are TRBV6-6 and TRBJ2-2; D not resolved. Germline V gene sequence: CDR1 MNHNY, CDR2 SVGAGI (reference sequence). V dropped 5 bases and J dropped 1 base, with 14 bases sitting between them. This CDR3 region has 16 residues. CDR3 DNA sequence: TGTGCCAGCAGTCCCCAGGTGATAGTGAACACCGGGGAGCTGTTTTTT. Amino acid sequence: CASSPQVIVNTGELFF.

V is TRBV9 and J is TRBJ2-2, with TRBD1 matching over 7 bases. This CDR3 is built from 15 residues. Trimming took 0 bases from V and 5 from J; bases not matched to a gene: 4. Germline values: CDR1 SGDLS, CDR2 YYNGEE. The CDR3 coding sequence is TGTGCCAGCAGCGTAGGGGCAGGGGGTACCGGGGAGCTGTTTTTT. The encoded protein is CASSVGAGGTGELFF.

The chain couples TRBV6-4 to TRBJ2-4; D may be TRBD1 (5 bases). Trimming removed 9 bases from V and 7 bases from J, with 19 bases in between. The CDR3 is 14 amino acids. The germline CDR1 and CDR2 sequences are MRHNA and SNTAGT. The CDR3 DNA sequence: TGTGCCAGACCTGACAGCCCGAGGATGAACATTCAGTACTTC. It encodes CARPDSPRMNIQYF.

The rearrangement uses TRBV7-8 and TRBJ2-7; D perhaps matches TRBD2 (5 bases). The CDR3 covers 16 residues. Per germline, CDR1 SGHVS and CDR2 FQNEAQ. V lost 4 bases to trimming and J lost 2 bases, with 18 bases between them. As DNA, the CDR3 is TGTGCCAGCAGCTCCATAAGGCGGGTCGGGCCCTACGAGCAGTACTTC. Translation gives CASSSIRRVGPYEQYF.

J is TRBJ1-2 and V is TRBV5-1, with 8 positions matching TRBD1. The germline V gene has CDR1 SGHRS and CDR2 YFSETQ. V was clipped by 3 bases and J by 7 bases; unmatched bases: 8. CDR3 length equals 14 residues. In DNA form, the CDR3 reads TGCGCCAGCAGCTCACAGGGGGAGACGGGTGGCTACACCTTC. Translation gives CASSSQGETGGYTF.

The chain recombines TRBV4-1 with TRBJ2-3, with TRBD2 matching 10 bases. V lost 0 bases and J lost 0; bases outside the gene matches: 0. This CDR3 contains 16 residues. The germline CDR1 and CDR2 sequences are MGHRA and YSYEKL. The CDR3 is CASSQELAGSTDTQYF. Written as DNA, the CDR3 is TGCGCCAGCAGCCAAGAACTAGCGGGGAGCACAGATACGCAGTATTTT.

This clone was seen a handful of times. The chain has TRBV5-6 and TRBJ1-1, with TRBD1 identical over 10 bases. Germline V gene lookup returns CDR1 SGHDT and CDR2 YYEEEE. V dropped 2 bases and J dropped 2; count of bases not matched to a gene: 9. CDR3 size: 17 residues. CDR3 sequence reads: CASSFPGQGMSNTEAFF. DNA for the CDR3: TGTGCCAGCAGCTTTCCGGGACAGGGGATGAGTAACACTGAAGCTTTCTTT. Using reference TRBV5-6 and TRBJ1-1 for the parts outside the CDR3, the full variable domain is DAGVTQSPTHLIKTRGQQVTLRCSPKSGHDTVSWYQQALGQGPQFIFQYYEEEERQRGNFPDRFSGHQFPNYSSELNVNALLLGDSALYLCASSFPGQGMSNTEAFFGQGTRLTVV.

The V and J genes are TRBV5-8 and TRBJ2-3; 7 bases align to TRBD1. The trim removed 7 bases at V and 4 bases at J, leaving 9 bases unmatched. Germline V gene sequence: CDR1 SGHTS, CDR2 YDEGEE. This CDR3 region has 14 residues. CDR3 sequence (DNA): TGTGCCAGCTCGACAGGGTGGACCTCAGATACGCAGTATTTT. Translating it yields CASSTGWTSDTQYF.

The gene calls are TRBV28 and TRBJ1-1, with 8 bases identical to TRBD1. The CDR3 is 15 amino acids. Looked up from germline, CDR1 is MDHEN and CDR2 is SYDVKM. With 5 bases clipped from V and 1 base from J, the junction kept 6 bases outside the gene matches. For the CDR3, the DNA is TGTGCCAGCAGTCGGCAGGGGGCGGGGAACACTGAAGCTTTCTTT. It is translated as CASSRQGAGNTEAFF. Together with reference TRBV28 and TRBJ1-1, the CDR3 gives the full variable domain: DVKVTQSSRYLVKRTGEKVFLECVQDMDHENMFWYRQDPGLGLRLIYFSYDVKMKEKGDIPEGYSVSREKKERFSLILESASTNQTSMYLCASSRQGAGNTEAFFGQGTRLTVV.